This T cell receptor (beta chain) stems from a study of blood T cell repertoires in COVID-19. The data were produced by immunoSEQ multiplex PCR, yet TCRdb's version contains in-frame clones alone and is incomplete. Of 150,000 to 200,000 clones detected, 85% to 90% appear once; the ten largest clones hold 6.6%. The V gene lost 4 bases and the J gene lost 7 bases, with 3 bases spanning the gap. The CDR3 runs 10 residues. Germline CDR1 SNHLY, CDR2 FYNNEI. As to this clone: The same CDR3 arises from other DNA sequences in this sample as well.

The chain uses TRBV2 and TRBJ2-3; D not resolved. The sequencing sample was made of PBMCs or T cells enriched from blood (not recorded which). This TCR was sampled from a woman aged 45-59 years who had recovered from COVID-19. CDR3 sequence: CASSAYTQYF. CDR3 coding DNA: TGTGCCAGCAGTGCCTATACGCAGTATTTT.